The clone carrying this T cell receptor (beta chain) was counted only a few times. This specimen comes from a study of blood T cells in healthy people across ages. The second PCR ran about 6 to 12 cycles with a sample-barcoded 5' primer and J-beta primers. TCRdb re-called the 5' RACE reads through MiXCR, storing one row per CDR3 protein. The table records under 1,100,000 distinct CDR3 sequences, less than 25% of them present only once. The CDR3 loop spans 14 amino acids. Germline V gene lookup returns CDR1 SQVTM and CDR2 ANQGSEA. With 4 bases clipped from V and 0 bases from J, the junction kept 5 bases outside the gene matches. Separately, the same data were catalogued under a study of T cells of mothers and their children.

Sequencing was performed on blood. This TCR was sampled from a girl under 10 years old in good health. V gene TRBV29-1 combines with J gene TRBJ2-7; 8 positions match TRBD1. CDR3: CSVGRTGPSYEQYF. CDR3 sequence (DNA): TGCAGCGTTGGACGGACAGGGCCCTCCTACGAGCAGTACTTC.